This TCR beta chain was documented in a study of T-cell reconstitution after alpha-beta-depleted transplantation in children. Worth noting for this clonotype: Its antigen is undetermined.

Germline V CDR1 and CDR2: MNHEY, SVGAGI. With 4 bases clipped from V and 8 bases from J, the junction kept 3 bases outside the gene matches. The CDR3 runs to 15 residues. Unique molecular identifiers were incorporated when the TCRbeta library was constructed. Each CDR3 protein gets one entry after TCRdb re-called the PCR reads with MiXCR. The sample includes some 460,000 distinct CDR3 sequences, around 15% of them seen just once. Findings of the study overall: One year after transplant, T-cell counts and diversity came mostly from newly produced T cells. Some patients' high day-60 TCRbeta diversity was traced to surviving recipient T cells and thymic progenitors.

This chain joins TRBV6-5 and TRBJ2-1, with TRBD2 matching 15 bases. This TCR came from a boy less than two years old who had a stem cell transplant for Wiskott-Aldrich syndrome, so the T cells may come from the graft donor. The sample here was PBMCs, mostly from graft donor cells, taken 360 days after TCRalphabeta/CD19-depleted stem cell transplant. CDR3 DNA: TGTGCCAGCAGTTGGGGGACTAGCGGGAGGTATGAGCAGTTCTTC. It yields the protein CASSWGTSGRYEQFF.